This T cell receptor (beta chain) derives from a study of blood T cell repertoires in COVID-19. V lost 4 bases, J lost 5 bases, and 9 bases stayed unmatched. The CDR3 length is 16 residues. Germline loops: CDR1 ENHRY, CDR2 SYGVKD. In this sample, this clone turned up a few times. Data came from immunoSEQ multiplex PCR; TCRdb stores just in-frame clones and leaves some out. The table records 300,000 to 350,000 clones, roughly 90% of them present only once. This clonotype was sampled from a woman in her twenties or thirties who had been exposed to COVID-19. This chain joins TRBV10-3 and TRBJ2-1; 9 bases align to TRBD2. The sample consisted of PBMCs or T cells enriched from blood (not recorded which). Here the CDR3 reads CAISGKSSGTNNEQFF. DNA of the CDR3: TGTGCCATCAGTGGCAAGTCTAGCGGGACCAACAATGAGCAGTTCTTC.